This record covers a single T cell receptor beta chain. These data come from a study of control samples from healthy donors and cancer patients. The method was immunoSEQ multiplex PCR; TCRdb's version includes in-frame clones alone and lacks a portion of them. The top ten hold 17% of the sample, which has 65,000 to 100,000 clones, 90% to 95% seen once. Germline V lookup: CDR1 LNHDA, CDR2 SQIVND (reference sequence). There are 14 residues in the CDR3. V was trimmed by 5 bases and J by 4 bases, leaving 14 bases between them. What was sequenced was blood. The TCR was taken from a man aged 45 to 65 in good health. V usage is TRBV19 and J usage is TRBJ1-2; perhaps TRBD1 as D (6 bases). CDR3 region: CASSGGRWSYGYTF. The CDR3 DNA reads TGTGCCAGTAGTGGGGGGCGATGGAGCTATGGCTACACCTTC.